The rows below give T cell receptor beta chains drawn from one sample of a study of beta chain features in type 1 diabetes. Profiling relied on immunoSEQ multiplex PCR, and the TCRdb table lists in-frame clones only, not all of them. The sample shows 200,000 to 300,000 clones, 25% to 30% of them seen only once. The material sequenced was central memory CD4+ T cells from blood. These receptors originate from a man in his thirties or forties in good health. Both conserved end residues are part of each CDR3. Each record gives: D gene, V gene, clone size, J gene, CDR3 protein, CDR3 DNA. The D gene is left open where the match is weak. Expanded clones get a size class; other rows say once, few or many, or leave the size out.

d_call: TRBD2; v_call: TRBV29-1; clone_size: few; j_call: TRBJ2-1; cdr3_aa: CSVEGTGRTYNEQFF; cdr3_nt: TGCAGCGTTGAAGGGACCGGGAGGACCTACAATGAGCAGTTCTTC
d_call: TRBD1; v_call: TRBV29-1; clone_size: NA; j_call: TRBJ2-2; cdr3_aa: CSNVRGDRVNKANTGELFF; cdr3_nt: TGCAGCAATGTTAGGGGTGACAGGGTCAACAAAGCGAACACCGGGGAGCTGTTTTTT
d_call: NA; v_call: TRBV7-2; clone_size: many; j_call: TRBJ2-1; cdr3_aa: CASSQALDSYNEQFF; cdr3_nt: TGTGCCAGCAGCCAGGCCCTAGACTCCTACAATGAGCAGTTCTTC
d_call: NA; v_call: TRBV30; clone_size: NA; j_call: TRBJ1-3; cdr3_aa: CACLVPSGNTIYF; cdr3_nt: TGTGCCTGCCTGGTCCCCTCTGGAAACACCATATATTTT
d_call: NA; v_call: TRBV7-9; clone_size: NA; j_call: TRBJ2-1; cdr3_aa: CASSLDFGQNEQFF; cdr3_nt: TGTGCCAGCAGCTTAGATTTTGGGCAGAATGAGCAGTTCTTC
d_call: TRBD1; v_call: TRBV5-4; clone_size: NA; j_call: TRBJ1-2; cdr3_aa: CATRQGDNYGYTF; cdr3_nt: TGTGCCACCCGACAGGGTGATAACTATGGCTACACCTTC
d_call: NA; v_call: TRBV18; clone_size: few; j_call: TRBJ1-5; cdr3_aa: CASSPESYQPQHF; cdr3_nt: TGTGCCAGCTCACCTGAAAGCTATCAGCCCCAGCATTTT
d_call: NA; v_call: TRBV29-1; clone_size: NA; j_call: TRBJ1-1; cdr3_aa: CSVVEGGTEAFF; cdr3_nt: TGCAGCGTTGTGGAGGGAGGCACTGAAGCTTTCTTT
d_call: NA; v_call: TRBV5-5; clone_size: few; j_call: TRBJ1-4; cdr3_aa: CASSQDPGTDNEKLFF; cdr3_nt: TGTGCCAGCAGCCAGGACCCCGGGACGGATAATGAAAAACTGTTTTTT
d_call: NA; v_call: TRBV20-1; clone_size: many; j_call: TRBJ2-7; cdr3_aa: CSATADIEQYF; cdr3_nt: TGCAGTGCTACCGCGGACATCGAGCAGTACTTC
d_call: TRBD2; v_call: TRBV19; clone_size: few; j_call: TRBJ2-1; cdr3_aa: CASSNRGERGNNEQFF; cdr3_nt: TGTGCCAGTAGTAACCGAGGGGAGCGGGGGAACAATGAGCAGTTCTTC
d_call: NA; v_call: TRBV30; clone_size: NA; j_call: TRBJ1-1; cdr3_aa: CAWSVGQRGTEAFF; cdr3_nt: TGTGCCTGGAGTGTCGGGCAGAGAGGAACTGAAGCTTTCTTT
d_call: NA; v_call: TRBV5-1; clone_size: NA; j_call: TRBJ2-1; cdr3_aa: CASSSHNEQFF; cdr3_nt: TGCGCCAGCAGCTCTCACAATGAGCAGTTCTTC
d_call: TRBD2; v_call: TRBV15; clone_size: NA; j_call: TRBJ2-5; cdr3_aa: CATSIGRTSGNQETQYF; cdr3_nt: TGTGCCACCAGCATCGGCCGGACTAGCGGGAACCAAGAGACCCAGTACTTC
d_call: TRBD2; v_call: TRBV11-2; clone_size: few; j_call: TRBJ2-3; cdr3_aa: CASSLGLASDTQYF; cdr3_nt: TGTGCCAGCAGCTTAGGACTAGCCTCAGATACGCAGTATTTT
d_call: NA; v_call: TRBV30; clone_size: few; j_call: TRBJ2-3; cdr3_aa: CAWGLQGAITDTQYF; cdr3_nt: TGTGCCTGGGGGTTACAGGGAGCGATCACAGATACGCAGTATTTT
d_call: TRBD2; v_call: TRBV2; clone_size: few; j_call: TRBJ2-3; cdr3_aa: CASSRTSGGPSSSTDTQYF; cdr3_nt: TGTGCCAGCAGTAGGACTAGCGGGGGGCCTTCGTCTAGCACAGATACGCAGTATTTT
d_call: TRBD1; v_call: TRBV9; clone_size: few; j_call: TRBJ1-2; cdr3_aa: CASSPRGQGARYTF; cdr3_nt: TGTGCCAGCAGCCCGAGAGGACAGGGTGCACGCTACACCTTC
d_call: NA; v_call: TRBV11-2; clone_size: once; j_call: TRBJ2-7; cdr3_aa: CASSPRTPLGEQYF; cdr3_nt: TGTGCCAGCAGCCCTAGGACACCCCTAGGGGAGCAGTACTTC
d_call: NA; v_call: TRBV7-2; clone_size: few; j_call: TRBJ2-3; cdr3_aa: CASRSLPTDTQYF; cdr3_nt: TGTGCCAGCAGATCTCTACCTACAGATACGCAGTATTTT
d_call: NA; v_call: TRBV30; clone_size: NA; j_call: TRBJ2-4; cdr3_aa: CAWSIQGKNIQYF; cdr3_nt: TGTGCCTGGAGTATCCAGGGCAAAAACATTCAGTACTTC
d_call: NA; v_call: TRBV29-1; clone_size: NA; j_call: TRBJ2-5; cdr3_aa: CSVEQVAETQYF; cdr3_nt: TGCAGCGTTGAACAAGTGGCGGAGACCCAGTACTTC
d_call: TRBD2; v_call: TRBV2; clone_size: NA; j_call: TRBJ2-3; cdr3_aa: CASSHTLTSGRASGTDTQYF; cdr3_nt: TGTGCCAGCAGCCATACCCTGACTAGCGGGAGAGCCTCGGGTACAGATACGCAGTATTTT
d_call: NA; v_call: TRBV19; clone_size: NA; j_call: TRBJ2-7; cdr3_aa: CASSDYYEQYF; cdr3_nt: TGTGCCAGTAGTGACTACTACGAGCAGTACTTC
d_call: TRBD1; v_call: TRBV30; clone_size: many; j_call: TRBJ2-1; cdr3_aa: CAWNGQGVLSYNEQFF; cdr3_nt: TGTGCCTGGAACGGACAGGGAGTCTTATCCTACAATGAGCAGTTCTTC
d_call: NA; v_call: TRBV6-1; clone_size: few; j_call: TRBJ2-5; cdr3_aa: CASSERVGIETQYF; cdr3_nt: TGTGCCAGCAGTGAAAGGGTGGGAATAGAGACCCAGTACTTC
d_call: TRBD2; v_call: TRBV10-3; clone_size: NA; j_call: TRBJ2-1; cdr3_aa: CAISESGGLYNEQFF; cdr3_nt: TGTGCCATCAGTGAGAGCGGGGGACTTTACAATGAGCAGTTCTTC
d_call: NA; v_call: TRBV11-2; clone_size: few; j_call: TRBJ2-3; cdr3_aa: CASSLGGVAQYF; cdr3_nt: TGTGCCAGCAGCTTAGGAGGGGTGGCGCAGTATTTT
d_call: NA; v_call: TRBV6-5; clone_size: few; j_call: TRBJ2-2; cdr3_aa: CASSYSGPNTGELFF; cdr3_nt: TGTGCCAGCAGTTACTCCGGTCCTAACACCGGGGAGCTGTTTTTT
d_call: TRBD1; v_call: TRBV7-2; clone_size: few; j_call: TRBJ2-3; cdr3_aa: CASTPEGARSTDTQYF; cdr3_nt: TGTGCCAGCACCCCCGAGGGGGCCAGGAGCACAGATACGCAGTATTTT
d_call: TRBD2; v_call: TRBV11-2; clone_size: few; j_call: TRBJ2-1; cdr3_aa: CASSLEGLAVNEQFF; cdr3_nt: TGTGCCAGCAGCTTAGAAGGACTAGCGGTCAATGAGCAGTTCTTC
d_call: TRBD2; v_call: TRBV27; clone_size: few; j_call: TRBJ2-1; cdr3_aa: CASGGLAGGDNEQFF; cdr3_nt: TGTGCCAGCGGTGGACTAGCGGGAGGGGACAATGAGCAGTTCTTC
d_call: TRBD1; v_call: TRBV5-4; clone_size: NA; j_call: TRBJ2-5; cdr3_aa: CASSSAGTGSGTQYF; cdr3_nt: TGTGCCAGCAGCTCGGCCGGGACAGGGAGCGGGACCCAGTACTTC
d_call: TRBD1; v_call: TRBV7-2; clone_size: NA; j_call: TRBJ1-2; cdr3_aa: CASSRDRSNYGYTF; cdr3_nt: TGTGCCAGCAGCCGGGACAGGTCCAACTATGGCTACACCTTC
d_call: NA; v_call: TRBV18; clone_size: NA; j_call: TRBJ1-1; cdr3_aa: CASSQQSLGAAFF; cdr3_nt: TGTGCCAGCTCACAACAAAGTTTGGGAGCGGCTTTCTTT
d_call: NA; v_call: TRBV15; clone_size: once; j_call: TRBJ2-3; cdr3_aa: CATSTSDSYTDTQYF; cdr3_nt: TGTGCCACCAGCACCTCAGACAGCTACACAGATACGCAGTATTTT
d_call: NA; v_call: TRBV30; clone_size: few; j_call: TRBJ2-3; cdr3_aa: CAWSVRSGYTDTQYF; cdr3_nt: TGTGCCTGGAGTGTACGTAGCGGTTACACAGATACGCAGTATTTT
d_call: NA; v_call: TRBV18; clone_size: NA; j_call: TRBJ2-7; cdr3_aa: CASSKGDPAYEQYF; cdr3_nt: TGTGCCAGCTCGAAAGGGGACCCCGCCTACGAGCAGTACTTC
d_call: NA; v_call: TRBV29-1; clone_size: many; j_call: TRBJ2-4; cdr3_aa: CSVTASLGAKNIQYF; cdr3_nt: TGCAGCGTTACCGCTTCCCTTGGGGCCAAAAACATTCAGTACTTC